The next 21 T cell receptor beta chains were all read from a single sample in a study of beta chain features in type 1 diabetes. Whole-study findings and limits: Significant though moderate, a shortening of TCRB CDR3s appeared in all four CD4+ subsets of Type 1 diabetes patients.

The authors reverse transcribed all of the isolated RNA, so sequencing captured expressed TCRB transcripts. Method: immunoSEQ multiplex PCR; TCRdb's copy keeps in-frame clones and lacks some. This sample has some 350,000 clones, with less than 15% found just once. For these receptors, no antigen is known. Sequencing used naive CD4+ T cells from blood. These receptors all stem from a woman between 18 and 30 years old with type 1 diabetes.

The chain combines TRBV19 with TRBJ2-3; 8 bases agree with TRBD2. The CDR3 runs 16 residues. Trimming cost V 2 bases and J 5 bases; bases outside gene matches: 9. CDR1 and CDR2 from the germline V gene are LNHDA and SQIVND (reference sequence). The CDR3: CASSITAAGALDTQYF. The CDR3 region has the DNA TGTGCCAGTAGTATAACGGCAGCGGGGGCGTTAGATACGCAGTATTTT.

This clone was counted between two and nine times. The V gene is TRBV5-6, the J gene TRBJ2-3; D possibly corresponds to TRBD1 (6 bases). This CDR3 is 15 amino acids long. Looked up from germline, CDR1 is SGHDT and CDR2 is YYEEEE. V was shortened by 2 bases and J by 3 bases, with 13 bases between the two germline ends. CDR3 sequence: CASSFLRGSTDTQYF. DNA of the CDR3: TGTGCCAGCAGCTTCCTCAGGGGCTCGACAGATACGCAGTATTTT.

This clone was counted between two and nine times. The chain has TRBV5-1 and TRBJ1-1; 9 nucleotides agree with TRBD1. This CDR3 spans 15 amino acids. The J segment lost 1 base and the V segment lost 4 bases, leaving 5 bases of the junction unmatched. CDR1 and CDR2 (germline): SGHRS, YFSETQ. The CDR3 is CASSTGQGRNTEAFF. The CDR3 region has the DNA TGCGCCAGCAGCACCGGACAGGGGAGGAACACTGAAGCTTTCTTT.

Only a few counts were recorded for this clone. This chain links TRBV29-1 with TRBJ2-1; 7 bases align to TRBD2. V was pared by 2 bases and J by 7 bases, with 11 bases of the junction left unmatched. The germline gives CDR1 SQVTM, CDR2 ANQGSEA. The CDR3 is 15 residues long. The CDR3 DNA sequence: TGCAGCGTTGAACTCGGGGCGGGAGTTCGGAATGAGCAGTTCTTC. This gives the protein CSVELGAGVRNEQFF.

A few counts support this clone. This chain links TRBV29-1 with TRBJ1-1, with TRBD1 as a possible D gene (5 bases). The CDR3 has 13 residues. Germline loops: CDR1 SQVTM, CDR2 ANQGSEA. V was pared by 7 bases and J by 2 bases, with 14 bases between. The CDR3 sequence is CSAGQQINTEAFF. In nucleotides, the CDR3 is TGCAGCGCTGGACAACAAATAAACACTGAAGCTTTCTTT.

The chain combines TRBV7-9 with TRBJ2-5; 9 nucleotides line up with TRBD2. The germline V gene encodes CDR1 SEHNR and CDR2 FQNEAQ (reference sequence). The CDR3 is 15 residues long. V was pared by 4 bases and J by 1 base, with 4 bases of the junction left unmatched. In DNA form, the CDR3 reads TGTGCCAGCAGCTCCGCGGGGGGGGGCCAAGAGACCCAGTACTTC. This codes for CASSSAGGGQETQYF. Using reference TRBV7-9 and TRBJ2-5 for the parts outside the CDR3, the full variable domain is DTGVSQNPRHKITKRGQNVTFRCDPISEHNRLYWYRQTLGQGPEFLTYFQNEAQLEKSRLLSDRFSAERPKGSFSTLEIQRTEQGDSAMYLCASSSAGGGQETQYFGPGTRLLVL.

This clone was counted a few times. The chain is built from TRBV30 and TRBJ2-7; 7 bases map to TRBD1. This CDR3 is built from 16 residues. J lost 0 bases, V lost 0 bases, and 8 bases had no gene match. Germline V CDR1 and CDR2: GTSNPN, SVGIG (reference sequence). CDR3 residues: CAWSVRQGVRSYEQYF. CDR3 in DNA: TGTGCCTGGAGTGTACGGCAGGGGGTACGCTCCTACGAGCAGTACTTC. The complete variable domain, with remaining parts taken from reference TRBV30 and TRBJ2-7, reads SQTIHQWPATLVQPVGSPLSLECTVEGTSNPNLYWYRQAAGRGLQLLFYSVGIGQISSEVPQNLSASRPQDRQFILSSKKLLLSDSGFYLCAWSVRQGVRSYEQYFGPGTRLTVT.

This clone was picked up a small number of times. The rearrangement links TRBV29-1 to TRBJ2-2; the D is unclear. The CDR3 totals 11 residues. CDR1 and CDR2 (germline): SQVTM, ANQGSEA. The V end lost 4 bases, the J end lost 5 bases, and 5 bases lay between the germline ends. CDR3 sequence (DNA): TGCAGCGTTGCCGGTACCGGGGAGCTGTTTTTT. Its protein product is CSVAGTGELFF.

Only a few counts were recorded for this clone. Written as DNA, the CDR3 is TGTGCCAGCTCCGGGACTATGTACGAGCAGTACGTC. This sequence encodes CASSGTMYEQYV. The rearrangement joins TRBV7-2 to TRBJ2-7; 7 nucleotides match TRBD2. This CDR3 has 12 residues. CDR1 is SGHTA, CDR2 FQGNSA, per germline. V dropped 8 bases and J dropped 4; count of bases not matched to a gene: 5.

The chain employs TRBV30 and TRBJ1-2; 7 positions match TRBD1. From germline, CDR1 is GTSNPN and CDR2 SVGIG (reference sequence). The trim removed 3 bases at V and 4 bases at J, leaving 5 bases unmatched. The length of the CDR3 is 13 residues. The CDR3 DNA sequence: TGTGCCTGGAGGGCGGGACAGACCTATGGCTACACCTTC. Residues: CAWRAGQTYGYTF.

This clone appeared once. The chain employs TRBV19 and TRBJ2-3, with D possibly TRBD2 on 6 matching bases. The CDR3 runs to 14 residues. Germline CDR1 reads LNHDA; CDR2 reads SQIVND (reference sequence). Trimming stripped 4 bases from V and 0 bases from J, with 8 bases between. The CDR3 loop is CASSSSGSTDTQYF. Here the CDR3 DNA reads TGTGCCAGTAGTAGCAGCGGGAGCACAGATACGCAGTATTTT.

The table lists this clone with a few counts. The rearrangement uses TRBV9 and TRBJ1-1; 7 bases match TRBD1. V trimming: 4 bases; J trimming: 1 base; junction bases outside the gene matches: 10. This CDR3 contains 16 residues. Germline assignment: CDR1 SGDLS and CDR2 YYNGEE. The CDR3 sequence is CASSPGAGQTNTEAFF. The CDR3 nucleotides read TGTGCCAGCAGCCCAGGGGCGGGACAGACGAACACTGAAGCTTTCTTT.

The table lists this clone with a few counts. CDR3 protein: CASSELAASSYEQYF. For the CDR3, the DNA is TGTGCCAGCAGCGAGCTAGCGGCGAGCTCCTACGAGCAGTACTTC. J is TRBJ2-7 and V is TRBV14; TRBD2 matches at 7 bases. The CDR3 covers 15 residues. Germline V CDR1 and CDR2: SGHDN, FVKESK. The V and J ends lost 5 bases and 0 bases, in that order; junction bases with no gene match: 7.

The chain links TRBV19 to TRBJ2-2; 8 bases are a match to TRBD1. Germline trimming cut 6 bases from V and 5 bases from J; bases unmatched to any gene: 11. The CDR3 extends over 16 amino acids. Germline V gene sequence: CDR1 LNHDA, CDR2 SQIVND (reference sequence). CDR3 sequence (DNA): TGTGCCAGTAGACTTGACCAGGGGGCGATTACCGGGGAGCTGTTTTTT. Translating gives CASRLDQGAITGELFF.

As DNA, the CDR3 is TGTGCCAGTACCACTAGAGCCAGCGGGAGGCTCCTGGCAAGGCAGTTCTTC. Translation: CASTTRASGRLLARQFF. The chain employs TRBV19 and TRBJ2-1, with TRBD2 matching 9 bases. Looked up from germline, CDR1 is LNHDA and CDR2 is SQIVND (reference sequence). The trim removed 7 bases at V and 12 bases at J, leaving 22 bases unmatched. The CDR3 has 17 amino acids.

This rearrangement joins TRBV2 to TRBJ2-3, with 7 bases fitting TRBD2. Germline V gene lookup returns CDR1 SNHLY and CDR2 FYNNEI. This CDR3 has 13 residues. V gave up 8 bases and J gave up 2 bases; unmatched junction bases: 4. CDR3 sequence reads: CASLRDYTDTQYF. In DNA form, the CDR3 reads TGTGCCAGCCTCCGGGACTACACAGATACGCAGTATTTT.

This clone occurred a few times. CDR3 DNA: TGCGCCAGCCAGAAGGAGCAGACCCAGTACTTC. As protein: CASQKEQTQYF. The V gene is TRBV5-1, the J gene TRBJ2-5; no clear D. CDR3 size: 11 residues. Germline CDR1 is SGHRS and CDR2 is YFSETQ. Trimming took 7 bases from V and 6 from J, leaving 10 bases between them.

This clone was counted between two and nine times. CDR3 sequence reads: CAVQAVSYNEQFF. The CDR3, as DNA: TGTGCCGTACAGGCGGTTAGCTACAATGAGCAGTTCTTC. This chain connects TRBV30 to TRBJ2-1, with D perhaps matching TRBD1 (5 bases). Germline CDR1 is GTSNPN and CDR2 is SVGIG (reference sequence). This CDR3 comprises 13 residues. The V gene lost 8 bases and the J gene lost 3 bases, with 14 bases spanning the gap.

This clone was seen a few times. This chain connects TRBV18 to TRBJ2-6; 9 nucleotides align to TRBD2. Germline lookup yields CDR1 KGHSH and CDR2 LQKENI. The CDR3 sequence is 18 residues long. V dropped 3 bases and J dropped 1; count of bases not matched to a gene: 7. CDR3 in DNA: TGTGCCAGCTCACCTAATAGCGGGAGAGCTTCTGGGGCCAACGTCCTGACTTTC. Its translation: CASSPNSGRASGANVLTF. Combining the CDR3 with reference TRBV18 and TRBJ2-6 gives the whole variable domain NAGVMQNPRHLVRRRGQEARLRCSPMKGHSHVYWYRQLPEEGLKFMVYLQKENIIDESGMPKERFSAEFPKEGPSILRIQQVVRGDSAAYFCASSPNSGRASGANVLTFGAGSRLTVL.

This chain joins TRBV7-9 and TRBJ2-1, with 10 bases identical to TRBD2. The CDR3 has 17 amino acids. The junction had 7 bases not matched to a gene; V was cut back by 5 bases and J by 0 bases. The germline V gene has CDR1 SEHNR and CDR2 FQNEAQ (reference sequence). The CDR3 DNA follows: TGTGCCAGCAGCCGTACTAGCGGGACAAGCTCCTACAATGAGCAGTTCTTC. Protein sequence: CASSRTSGTSSYNEQFF.

The table lists this clone with a few counts. V is TRBV29-1 and J is TRBJ1-4, with D maybe TRBD1 (5 bases). V was shortened by 1 base and J by 5 bases, with 8 bases between the two germline ends. Germline V gene sequence: CDR1 SQVTM, CDR2 ANQGSEA. The CDR3 runs 13 residues. The CDR3 protein is CSVEVQGNEKLFF. The CDR3 nucleotides read TGCAGCGTTGAAGTTCAGGGAAATGAAAAACTGTTTTTT.